A single sample is the source of the 10 T cell receptor beta chains below, sequenced in a study of blood T cell repertoires in COVID-19. Data came from immunoSEQ multiplex PCR; TCRdb stores just in-frame clones and leaves some out. The profile shows around 70,000 clones, approximately 90% of them singletons. Sequencing was performed on peripheral blood. These receptor sequences come from an older woman with active COVID-19.

The chain employs TRBV30 and TRBJ2-5, with a weak D call TRBD2 (6 bases). Germline assignment: CDR1 GTSNPN and CDR2 SVGIG (reference sequence). This CDR3 has 15 residues. The V end was cut by 3 bases, the J end by 5 bases, with 19 bases between. CDR3 DNA: TGTGCCTGGAGCAGGGACTTCTCAGGCCGGGAGACCCAGTACTTC. Encoded protein: CAWSRDFSGRETQYF.

The chain carries TRBV5-5 and TRBJ2-3; 8 positions agree with TRBD2. This CDR3 has 15 amino acids. With V trimmed by 3 bases and J by 9 bases, 12 bases remained unmatched. Germline values: CDR1 SGHKS, CDR2 YYEKEE (reference sequence). CDR3 region: CASSSGGLASFTQYF. The CDR3 nucleotides are TGTGCCAGCAGCTCCGGCGGACTAGCCAGCTTCACGCAGTATTTT.

The CDR3 nucleotides are TGCGCCAGCAGCCCACCACGGGGGGGGCCCTCCTACGAGCAGTACTTC. Translation gives CASSPPRGGPSYEQYF. The rearrangement links TRBV4-1 to TRBJ2-7, with TRBD2 matching over 8 bases. The ends lost 4 bases at V and 0 bases at J; junction bases unmatched: 8. Looked up from germline, CDR1 is MGHRA and CDR2 is YSYEKL. CDR3 size: 16 residues.

The chain recombines TRBV11-2 with TRBJ2-5, with D hard to call. The CDR3 has 14 amino acids. V lost 2 bases and J lost 2, with 9 bases in between. CDR1 is SGHAT, CDR2 FQNNGV, per germline. CDR3 amino acids: CASSLINSQETQYF. The DNA for the CDR3 is TGTGCCAGCAGCTTAATCAACAGTCAAGAGACCCAGTACTTC. Filled out from reference TRBV11-2 and TRBJ2-5, the complete variable domain reads EAGVAQSPRYKIIEKRQSVAFWCNPISGHATLYWYQQILGQGPKLLIQFQNNGVVDDSQLPKDRFSAERLKGVDSTLKIQPAKLEDSAVYLCASSLINSQETQYFGPGTRLLVL.

This chain uses TRBV11-2 with TRBJ2-5; D is uncertain. V shed 3 bases and J shed 4 bases, with 9 bases lying between them. Germline V gene lookup returns CDR1 SGHAT and CDR2 FQNNGV. The CDR3 has 13 amino acids. The CDR3 spells CASSFRTRETQYF. CDR3 DNA: TGTGCCAGCAGCTTTAGAACTCGAGAGACCCAGTACTTC.

The V call is TRBV19, the J call TRBJ2-7; TRBD2 matches at 12 bases. The J segment lost 5 bases and the V segment lost 3 bases, leaving 2 bases of the junction unmatched. CDR3 length: 14 residues. The germline V gene has CDR1 LNHDA and CDR2 SQIVND (reference sequence). The CDR3: CASSITSGRNEQYF. Written as DNA, the CDR3 is TGTGCCAGTAGTATTACTAGCGGGAGGAACGAGCAGTACTTC.

The rearrangement uses TRBV10-3 and TRBJ1-2, with 12 positions matching TRBD1. Per germline, CDR1 ENHRY and CDR2 SYGVKD. V lost 6 bases, J lost 4 bases, and 3 bases stayed unmatched. There are 14 residues in the CDR3. The CDR3 is CAIRGQGAGYGYTF. CDR3 nucleotides: TGTGCCATCAGGGGACAGGGGGCGGGCTATGGCTACACCTTC.

The genes are TRBV7-9 and TRBJ2-1; D not certain. The V gene's germline CDR1 is SEHNR and CDR2 FQNEAQ (reference sequence). The CDR3 is made up of 14 amino acids. Between the trimmed V and J ends, which lost 2 bases and 8 bases, there was a span of 13 bases. CDR3 DNA: TGTGCCAGCAGCTTAAGTGGAGTCTCAGATGAGCAGTTCTTC. As protein: CASSLSGVSDEQFF.

The chain carries TRBV19 and TRBJ1-2; 8 bases fit TRBD1. Trimming removed 6 bases from V and 8 bases from J; junction bases left unmatched: 20. The CDR3 has 17 residues. The V gene's germline CDR1 is LNHDA and CDR2 SQIVND (reference sequence). In DNA form, the CDR3 reads TGTGCCAGTAGCCTCACTGGACAGGGCTGGGGGAGACGGGGCTACACCTTC. Protein: CASSLTGQGWGRRGYTF.

The chain couples TRBV27 to TRBJ2-2; maybe TRBD2 (5 bases). V dropped 7 bases and J dropped 6 bases, with 6 bases sitting between them. Per the germline V gene, CDR1 is MNHEY and CDR2 is SMNVEV (reference sequence). The CDR3 extends over 11 amino acids. The DNA for the CDR3 is TGTGCCAGCAAGGAGGCCGGGGAGCTGTTTTTT. Translated: CASKEAGELFF.